This is a list of T cell receptor beta chains from one sample in a study of T cells expressing NK-cell markers. TCRdb re-called the 5' RACE reads and catalogs CDR3 proteins one per entry, DNA excluded. Recorded for this sample: 300,000 to 450,000 distinct CDR3 sequences. Sequencing was carried out using blood T cells: a sorted CD56 or NKG2C T cell subset, CD4+ or CD8+ T cells, or bulk PBMC T cells (not recorded which). The receptors were sampled from a man between 18 and 69 years old in good health. Both conserved end residues are part of each CDR3.

TRBJ2-7	TRBV9	CASSSGRWEDYEQYF
TRBJ1-1	TRBV5-1	CASSRMQGGNTEAFF
TRBJ1-2	TRBV5-4	CASSPQAANYGYTF
TRBJ2-3	TRBV6-1	CASRTNRDHSTDTQYF
TRBJ2-1	TRBV12-3/TRBV12-4	CASYPTTGISDEQFF
TRBJ2-7	TRBV20-1	CSASAPGQGAGEQYF
TRBJ2-7	TRBV20-1	CSARGTDGTHHYEQYF
TRBJ2-3	TRBV18	CASSLPTGTGRTDTQYF
TRBJ1-5	TRBV5-6	CASSLRTGGENQPQHF
TRBJ2-5	TRBV12-3/TRBV12-4	CASSLYQGATETQYF
TRBJ1-2	TRBV11-2	CASSLRGTQGSYTF
TRBJ1-2	TRBV12-3/TRBV12-4	CASRAGTGAPYTF
TRBJ1-5	TRBV20-1	CSVRRGDQPQHF
TRBJ2-3	TRBV18	CASSGLGASTDTQYF
TRBJ1-1	TRBV7-3	CASSSQPGGTEAFF
TRBJ2-3	TRBV19	CASSDRWSDTQYF
TRBJ2-3	TRBV5-1	CASSLGRADTDTQYF
TRBJ2-2	TRBV12-3/TRBV12-4	CASRVRGGDTGELFF
TRBJ2-1	TRBV6-1	CASRETSGGGISEQFF
TRBJ1-1	TRBV6-5	CASSSAQGRATEAFF
TRBJ1-1	TRBV7-3	CASSLTDQGATEAFF
TRBJ2-7	TRBV12-5	CASGRTGYEQYF
TRBJ2-6	TRBV19	CASSIGFFSGANVLTF
TRBJ2-7	TRBV28	CASSSALEGKDEQYF
TRBJ1-5	TRBV14	CASSQVGTGKQPQHF
TRBJ2-7	TRBV6-1	CASSDRGGYEQYF
TRBJ1-4	TRBV7-9	CASSKRRPGPNEKLFF
TRBJ2-1	TRBV7-8	CASSLQRTSPNEQFF
TRBJ1-5	TRBV21-1	CASSKSEVLDF
TRBJ1-3	TRBV11-2	CASSLQGSPVRSKNTIYF
TRBJ1-2	TRBV18	CASSPNTRTDPYTF
TRBJ2-5	TRBV7-9	CASSLRGGSYQETQYF
TRBJ2-3	TRBV20-1	CSARSLRGGTDTQYF
TRBJ2-4	TRBV6-6	CASGAGNIQYF
TRBJ2-3	TRBV11-2	CASSLSVAGGTFLDTQYF
TRBJ2-3	TRBV7-2	CASSGGDRQYF
TRBJ2-7	TRBV6-2/TRBV6-3	CASKRLGSRDEQYF
TRBJ2-1	TRBV10-3	CAIGVRSGMNEQFF
TRBJ2-1	TRBV7-2	CASSKDRRRQFF
TRBJ1-1	TRBV13	CASSLGQWDWTYDGMSNTEAFF
TRBJ2-5	TRBV27	CASSTGLRGETQYF
TRBJ1-2	TRBV18	CASSPAGQGAVYGYTF
TRBJ2-3	TRBV11-1	CASRRHTSGGGDTQYF
TRBJ1-2	TRBV27	CASSRTGRYGYTF
TRBJ2-3	TRBV5-6	CASSFRSNTDTQYF
TRBJ2-3	TRBV3-1	CASSQFTSRTDTQYF
TRBJ2-5	TRBV5-1	CASSFSPGTSLQETQYF
TRBJ2-1	TRBV11-2	CASSQDPGVNNEQFF
TRBJ1-5	TRBV7-2	CASSLRTGAGNQPQHF
TRBJ2-7	TRBV5-6	CASSRRHLSYEQYF
TRBJ2-3	TRBV30	CAWSYRGPDTQYF
TRBJ2-3	TRBV11-2	CASRAPGGRIDTQYF
TRBJ1-1	TRBV4-2	CASSHTGQGIPEAFF
TRBJ1-5	TRBV3-1	CASSPDRGRDQPQHF
TRBJ1-4	TRBV15	CATSKGNEKLFF
TRBJ2-5	TRBV11-2	CASSRTGLAVAGETQYF
TRBJ1-1	TRBV11-1	CASSLKGLRDSRNTEAFF
TRBJ2-3	TRBV2	CASRSTAGTSTDTQYF
TRBJ2-7	TRBV9	CANPKWGLYEQYF
TRBJ2-7	TRBV6-5	CASSYSGQLPYEQYF